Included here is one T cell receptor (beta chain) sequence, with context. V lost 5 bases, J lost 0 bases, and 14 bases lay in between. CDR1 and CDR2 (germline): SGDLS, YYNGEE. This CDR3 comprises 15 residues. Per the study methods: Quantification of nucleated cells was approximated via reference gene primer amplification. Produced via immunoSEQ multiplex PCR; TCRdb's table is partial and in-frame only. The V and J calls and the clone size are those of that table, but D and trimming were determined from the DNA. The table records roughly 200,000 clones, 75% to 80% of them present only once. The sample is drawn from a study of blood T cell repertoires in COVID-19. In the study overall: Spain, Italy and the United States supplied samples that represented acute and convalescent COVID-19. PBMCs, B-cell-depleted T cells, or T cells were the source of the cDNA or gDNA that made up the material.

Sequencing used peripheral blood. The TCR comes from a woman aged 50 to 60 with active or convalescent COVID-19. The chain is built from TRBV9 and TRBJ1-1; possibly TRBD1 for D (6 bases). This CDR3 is CASRSSGTMNTEAFF. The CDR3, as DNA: TGTGCCAGCAGATCTTCCGGGACAATGAACACTGAAGCTTTCTTT.